Listed here are 20 T cell receptor beta chains from one sample, sequenced in a study of T cell clonality in common variable immunodeficiency. This table comes from immunoSEQ multiplex PCR, and its TCRdb copy is limited to in-frame clones, with some not included. This repertoire holds approximately 81,000 clones, and none appear only once. Source material: peripheral blood mononuclear cells. These TCRs come from a person aged 18-69 years in good health.

This clone was detected ten times or more. The DNA ends 3 residues before the CDR3 does, and the rest of the CDR3 is filled in from the germline J gene. The chain couples TRBV20-1 to TRBJ1-2, with D hard to call. Per the germline V gene, CDR1 is DFQATT and CDR2 is SNEGSKA (reference sequence). V lost 0 bases to trimming and J lost 4 bases, with 12 bases between them. This CDR3 has 14 amino acids. The CDR3 protein is CSARDVTFGYGYTF. The part of the CDR3 DNA that was read is TGCAGTGCTAGAGACGTGACATTTGGCTATGGC.

This clone was picked up many times. The CDR3 end falls 3 residues outside the read, so it is completed with the germline J gene. The chain combines TRBV5-4 with TRBJ2-5; D call uncertain. Germline V gene data show CDR1 as SGHNT and CDR2 as YYREEE (reference sequence). This CDR3 contains 13 residues. Trimming stripped 1 base from V and 5 bases from J, with 9 bases between. The CDR3 here is CASSLLVSETQYF. The DNA read from the CDR3 is TGTGCCAGCAGCTTGCTAGTCAGTGAGACC.

This clone was found many times. The read halts 3 residues ahead of the CDR3 end, with the missing end drawn from the germline J gene. This chain uses TRBV20-1 with TRBJ2-7; tentative D call: TRBD2 (6 bases). The CDR3 is 13 residues long. Germline CDR1 and CDR2: DFQATT and SNEGSKA (reference sequence). Trimming shortened V by 4 bases and J by 0 bases, and 10 bases separated the two germline ends. CDR3 region: CSATGLSSYEQYF. The part of the CDR3 DNA that was read is TGCAGTGCTACGGGACTTAGCTCCTACGAG.

This clone was observed at least ten times. CDR3 in amino acids: CASSSTARNQPQHF. The CDR3 bases that were read are TGTGCCAGCAGTTCGACAGCACGCAATCAGCCC. This rearrangement joins TRBV5-6 to TRBJ1-5; a weak D match, TRBD1 (5 bases). With the read ending 3 residues before the CDR3 end, the germline J gene is used to fill in that end. The CDR3 length is 14 residues. Germline CDR1 reads SGHDT; CDR2 reads YYEEEE. With 5 bases removed from V and 2 bases from J, the gap between germline ends came to 11 bases. The entire variable domain, with the rest obtained from reference TRBV5-6 and TRBJ1-5, is as follows: DAGVTQSPTHLIKTRGQQVTLRCSPKSGHDTVSWYQQALGQGPQFIFQYYEEEERQRGNFPDRFSGHQFPNYSSELNVNALLLGDSALYLCASSSTARNQPQHFGDGTRLSIL.

Ten or more counts support this clone. The sequenced fragment ends 3 residues before the CDR3 boundary, so the rest is inferred from the germline J gene. This chain joins TRBV7-3 and TRBJ2-5, with 8 nucleotides matching TRBD2. Germline CDR1 reads SGHTA; CDR2 reads FQGTGA. CDR3 size: 16 residues. Trimming cost V 5 bases and J 5 bases; bases outside gene matches: 13. CDR3 DNA (partial): TGTGCCAGCAGCGCTCGCCCGGGGACTAGTTGGGAGACC. It is translated as CASSARPGTSWET. The whole CDR3 protein is CASSARPGTSWETQYF.

There are many counts of this clone. CDR3 bases read: TGCAGTGCTCCCCGGGGGGGCCCCAAATACGAG. Encoded protein: CSAPRGGPKYE. The full-length CDR3 reads as CSAPRGGPKYEQYF. This chain uses TRBV20-1 with TRBJ2-7; 8 bases are a match to TRBD2. The read comes to an end 3 residues before the CDR3 does, leaving the germline J gene to fill in the end. The V segment lost 5 bases and the J segment 4 bases; nucleotides outside the gene matches: 10. The CDR3 is made up of 14 amino acids. Looked up from germline, CDR1 is DFQATT and CDR2 is SNEGSKA (reference sequence).

This clone was detected ten times or more. The CDR3 extends 3 residues past the end of the read, so its final part is completed from the germline J gene. The V call is TRBV7-3, the J call TRBJ1-2; the D gene is possibly TRBD1 (5 bases). CDR1 and CDR2 from the germline V gene are SGHTA and FQGTGA. This CDR3 is 14 amino acids long. The CDR3 spells CASSLTLGGEGYTF. The sequenced CDR3 bases are TGTGCCAGCAGCTTAACGTTGGGAGGGGAAGGC. The variable domain in full, completed from reference TRBV7-3 and TRBJ1-2, reads GAGVSQTPSNKVTEKGKYVELRCDPISGHTALYWYRQSLGQGPEFLIYFQGTGAADDSGLPNDRFFAVRPEGSVSTLKIQRTERGDSAVYLCASSLTLGGEGYTFGSGTRLTVV.

This clone came up many times. The CDR3 is cut off 3 residues early in the read; its end comes from the germline J gene. The gene calls are TRBV19 and TRBJ2-5; no firm D call. Germline loops: CDR1 LNHDA, CDR2 SQIVND (reference sequence). This CDR3 has 15 residues. The germline V and J ends were trimmed by 1 base and 3 bases, with 12 bases remaining between them. The CDR3 DNA, read in part, is TGTGCCAGTAGTATAGGCGGCCAGTCAAAAGAGACC. This sequence encodes CASSIGGQSKET. From start to end, the CDR3 is CASSIGGQSKETQYF.

This clone occurred a few times. The read finishes 3 residues shy of the CDR3 end, and the germline J gene is used to complete it. This chain links TRBV11-2 with TRBJ2-7; maybe TRBD1 (5 bases). Germline V gene sequence: CDR1 SGHAT, CDR2 FQNNGV. V lost 1 base and J 2 bases, leaving 12 bases between the germline ends. This CDR3 region has 15 residues. CDR3 DNA, as far as it was read: TGTGCCAGCAGCTTAGTACGACAGTTTCCCTACGAG. This gives the protein CASSLVRQFPYE. The full CDR3 is CASSLVRQFPYEQYF.

This clone was detected ten times or more. The CDR3 is cut off 3 residues early in the read; its end comes from the germline J gene. This chain connects TRBV7-8 to TRBJ2-1; 7 bases match TRBD1. The V gene end was trimmed by 5 bases and the J gene end by 9 bases; junction bases not matched to a gene: 10. CDR1 is SGHVS and CDR2 is FQNEAQ in the germline V gene. The CDR3 extends over 14 amino acids. The CDR3 bases that were read are TGTGCCAGCAGCCAGCCCCCGACAGGGTGTGAG. As protein: CASSQPPTGCE. The whole CDR3 sequence reads CASSQPPTGCEQFF.

This clone was seen repeatedly, ten times or more. The read stops 3 residues short of the end of the CDR3; the missing end is completed from the germline J gene. The V and J genes are TRBV7-9 and TRBJ2-7, with D uncertain. There are 13 residues in the CDR3. With 5 bases removed from V and 3 bases from J, the gap between germline ends came to 11 bases. From germline, CDR1 is SEHNR and CDR2 FQNEAQ (reference sequence). The sequenced part of the CDR3 DNA is TGTGCCAGCAGCCCGTCTAACCTCTACGAG. Translation gives CASSPSNLYE. The full CDR3 protein reads CASSPSNLYEQYF. The full variable domain, with the rest looked up from reference TRBV7-9 and TRBJ2-7, is DTGVSQNPRHKITKRGQNVTFRCDPISEHNRLYWYRQTLGQGPEFLTYFQNEAQLEKSRLLSDRFSAERPKGSFSTLEIQRTEQGDSAMYLCASSPSNLYEQYFGPGTRLTVT.

This clone was seen many times. The read ends 3 residues shy of where the CDR3 ends; the end is completed using the germline J gene. The J gene is TRBJ2-3, the V gene TRBV2; tentatively, D is TRBD1 (5 bases). CDR1 and CDR2 from the germline V gene are SNHLY and FYNNEI. This CDR3 is built from 12 residues. Deletions cut 6 bases from V and 2 bases from J, with 6 bases between. The CDR3: CASSRVTDTQYF. The part of the CDR3 DNA that was read is TGTGCCAGCAGCAGGGTCACAGATACG.

In its sample, this clone was seen many times. Sequencing ends 3 residues short of the CDR3 end; the germline J gene provides the rest. J is TRBJ2-1 and V is TRBV7-3; D is possibly TRBD1 (5 bases). Between the trimmed V and J ends, which lost 4 bases and 6 bases, there was a span of 16 bases. Germline V lookup: CDR1 SGHTA, CDR2 FQGTGA. The CDR3 totals 15 residues. The sequenced CDR3 bases are TGTGCCAGCAGCTCCCTTGGGGCAGACCTCAATGAG. This gives the protein CASSSLGADLNE. The CDR3 reads in full as CASSSLGADLNEQFF.

This clone was detected ten times or more. The read falls 3 residues short of the CDR3 end, and the missing part is taken from the germline J gene. The chain joins TRBV5-6 to TRBJ2-7; possibly TRBD2 for D (8 bases). Germline-derived CDR1 and CDR2 are SGHDT and YYEEEE. CDR3 length equals 15 residues. V shed 4 bases and J shed 4 bases, with 18 bases lying between them. CDR3: CASSLRGGGGYEQYF. CDR3 DNA, as far as it was read: TGTGCCAGCAGCCTCCGAGGGGGCGGGGGGTACGAG.

This clone was seen many times. The read stops 3 residues short of the end of the CDR3; the missing end is completed from the germline J gene. The rearrangement links TRBV14 to TRBJ1-1, with 8 bases that match TRBD1. This CDR3 region has 14 residues. Germline V gene lookup returns CDR1 SGHDN and CDR2 FVKESK. The J segment lost 3 bases and the V segment lost 7 bases, leaving 7 bases of the junction unmatched. The part of the CDR3 DNA that was read is TGTGCCAGCACCATGCAGGGGGCATACACTGAA. Its protein is CASTMQGAYTE. In full, the CDR3 reads CASTMQGAYTEAFF.

This clone showed up many times. Read coverage stops 3 residues before the CDR3 terminus; the germline J gene supplies the remainder. This chain joins TRBV15 and TRBJ2-7, with TRBD1 matching over 9 bases. Germline assignment: CDR1 LNHNV and CDR2 YYDKDF (reference sequence). The CDR3 totals 13 residues. J lost 3 bases, V lost 5 bases, and 2 bases had no gene match. CDR3 amino acids: CATSRDRDYEQYF. Incomplete CDR3 DNA: TGTGCCACCAGCCGGGACAGGGACTACGAG.

This clone was counted at least ten times. The sequence runs out 3 residues before the end of the CDR3; the remainder is reconstructed from the germline J gene. The V and J genes are TRBV20-1 and TRBJ2-1; 7 bases are shared with TRBD2. V dropped 3 bases and J dropped 3; count of bases not matched to a gene: 5. CDR3 length: 14 amino acids. Germline lookup yields CDR1 DFQATT and CDR2 SNEGSKA (reference sequence). The DNA read from the CDR3 is TGCAGTGCTAGGATAGCGGGTGGCTACAATGAG. Translating it yields CSARIAGGYNE. The CDR3 in full is CSARIAGGYNEQFF.

The sample holds many counts of this clone. The read falls 3 residues short of the CDR3 end, and the missing part is taken from the germline J gene. This chain connects TRBV5-1 to TRBJ1-1; D ambiguous. CDR3 length equals 13 residues. Trimming shortened V by 3 bases and J by 3 bases, and 9 bases separated the two germline ends. CDR1 is SGHRS and CDR2 is YFSETQ in the germline V gene. The covered CDR3 bases are TGCGCCAGCAGCTCCCTCGGGGACACTGAA. This translates into CASSSLGDTE. The CDR3 in its entirety is CASSSLGDTEAFF.

This clone has ten or more counts. The missing CDR3 end, 3 residues past where the read stops, is filled in from the germline J gene. This chain joins TRBV7-2 and TRBJ2-1; TRBD1 is a possible D gene (6 bases). V was shortened by 3 bases and J by 9 bases, with 15 bases between the two germline ends. The CDR3 spans 14 residues. Per the germline V gene, CDR1 is SGHTA and CDR2 is FQGNSA. Partial CDR3 DNA: TGTGCCAGCAGCTTTAAGGGTGGGGGCAGTGAG. Its protein product is CASSFKGGGSE. The full CDR3 protein is CASSFKGGGSEQFF.

This clone occurred many times. The read finishes 3 residues shy of the CDR3 end, and the germline J gene is used to complete it. The chain is built from TRBV19 and TRBJ1-1; 7 positions agree with TRBD1. Germline CDR1 LNHDA, CDR2 SQIVND (reference sequence). The junction had 13 bases not matched to a gene; V was cut back by 0 bases and J by 0 bases. This CDR3 region has 19 residues. CDR3 DNA, as far as it was read: TGTGCCAGTAGTATAGATTTAACGAGGGGGCGACTCGTGAACACTGAA. Encoded protein: CASSIDLTRGRLVNTE. The whole CDR3 protein reads CASSIDLTRGRLVNTEAFF.